One sample yielded the 26 T cell receptor beta chains listed below, sequenced in a study of cytomegalovirus exposure and HLA in healthy donors (TCRdb year 2017). To prepare the library, the immunoSEQ multiplex PCR assay was applied. The multiplex PCR relied on a mix of 60 forward primers for TCR Vbeta segments and 13 reverse primers for TCR Jbeta segments. TCRdb's version of the immuneACCESS table is confined to in-frame rearrangements and falls short of the full clone set. An unresolved V gene accounts for under half of the shortfall where checked; the remainder is of unknown origin. This sample comprises some 160,000 clones, around 80% of them detected only once. The top ten clones comprise less than 2% of the sample. Specimen: PBMCs. These receptors were collected from a man younger than 30 in good health and CMV-seronegative.

CDR3 sequence (DNA): TGTGCCAGCAGCATGGGACTAGCGGGAGGGGCGGACACCGGGGAGCTGTTTTTT. It encodes CASSMGLAGGADTGELFF. The chain joins TRBV27 to TRBJ2-2; 16 bases agree with TRBD2. From germline, CDR1 is MNHEY and CDR2 SMNVEV (reference sequence). This CDR3 is 18 amino acids long. Trimming cost V 6 bases and J 3 bases; bases outside gene matches: 7.

The genes are TRBV19 and TRBJ1-5; 8 bases fit TRBD1. The CDR3 is 14 residues long. The germline V gene encodes CDR1 LNHDA and CDR2 SQIVND (reference sequence). J lost 9 bases, V lost 0 bases, and 4 bases had no gene match. DNA for the CDR3: TGTGCCAGTAGTATAGACAGGGGGCTGGGGCCCCAGCATTTT. Amino acids: CASSIDRGLGPQHF.

In this sample, this clone turned up once. The rearrangement links TRBV28 to TRBJ1-3, with 9 positions matching TRBD1. V shed 4 bases and J 4 bases; nucleotides not matched to a gene: 5. Germline-derived CDR1 and CDR2 are MDHEN and SYDVKM. CDR3 length: 15 amino acids. The CDR3 reads CASSSTGGPGNTIYF. In DNA form, the CDR3 reads TGTGCCAGCAGTTCTACAGGGGGCCCCGGAAACACCATATATTTT.

V and J are TRBV29-1 and TRBJ2-7, with D maybe TRBD1 (6 bases). Germline CDR1 reads SQVTM; CDR2 reads ANQGSEA. V lost 2 bases to trimming and J lost 3 bases, with 8 bases between them. This CDR3 contains 12 residues. The CDR3 DNA reads TGCAGCGTTGAACTACAGGGCTACGAGCAGTACTTC. It specifies CSVELQGYEQYF.

This chain links TRBV5-1 with TRBJ2-1; 8 nucleotides match TRBD1. The germline V gene has CDR1 SGHRS and CDR2 YFSETQ. The CDR3 contains 15 residues. V lost 4 bases and J lost 5; bases outside the gene matches: 8. The CDR3 DNA is TGCGCCAGCAGCCCCGCGGACAGGGACCACAATGAGCAGTTCTTC. This encodes CASSPADRDHNEQFF.

The V and J genes are TRBV28 and TRBJ1-5; no firm D call. This CDR3 is built from 13 residues. CDR1 is MDHEN, CDR2 SYDVKM, per germline. The V gene lost 7 bases and the J gene lost 3 bases, with 10 bases spanning the gap. This CDR3 is CASMIGINQPQHF. In nucleotides, the CDR3 is TGTGCCAGCATGATCGGGATCAATCAGCCCCAGCATTTT.

This chain connects TRBV10-3 to TRBJ2-5; 8 bases match TRBD2. V lost 6 bases to trimming and J lost 1 base; unmatched junction nucleotides: 7. The CDR3 is 15 residues long. Germline lookup yields CDR1 ENHRY and CDR2 SYGVKD. The CDR3 coding sequence is TGTGCCATCAGCCGGGGACTAGTTTCCCAAGAGACCCAGTACTTC. Translating it yields CAISRGLVSQETQYF.

The V gene is TRBV9, the J gene TRBJ2-7, with D perhaps TRBD2 (8 bases). The CDR3 is made up of 16 amino acids. The ends were cut back, 4 bases at V and 0 bases at J, with 17 bases in the middle. Germline CDR1 and CDR2: SGDLS and YYNGEE. CDR3 DNA sequence: TGTGCCAGCAGCCCGGGAGGGGGCAGTTACTCCTACGAGCAGTACTTC. This encodes CASSPGGGSYSYEQYF.

This clone was detected only a few times. The chain recombines TRBV2 with TRBJ2-5, with 15 bases aligning to TRBD2. Per the germline V gene, CDR1 is SNHLY and CDR2 is FYNNEI. Trimming at V came to 7 bases and at J to 4 bases, leaving 1 base not matched to a gene. This CDR3 region has 14 residues. The CDR3 region has the DNA TGTGCCAGCACGGGACTAGCGGGAGGAGAGACCCAGTACTTC. Residues: CASTGLAGGETQYF.

This clone was seen once. The rearrangement links TRBV19 to TRBJ2-5; D is possibly TRBD1 (7 bases). Trimming stripped 5 bases from V and 2 bases from J, with 21 bases between. This CDR3 is built from 17 residues. CDR1 and CDR2 from the germline V gene are LNHDA and SQIVND (reference sequence). Written as DNA, the CDR3 is TGTGCCAGTAGTCAGACAGGGAGGCCCCTAATGCAAGAGACCCAGTACTTC. It translates to CASSQTGRPLMQETQYF.

This clone appeared once. V gene TRBV19 combines with J gene TRBJ2-7; a weak D match, TRBD1 (6 bases). The ends were cut back, 5 bases at V and 3 bases at J, with 11 bases in the middle. CDR1 is LNHDA and CDR2 is SQIVND in the germline V gene (reference sequence). This CDR3 comprises 13 residues. The CDR3 region is CASSRDTYYEQYF. DNA for the CDR3: TGTGCCAGTAGTCGGGACACCTACTACGAGCAGTACTTC.

This clone was observed once. The chain couples TRBV7-8 to TRBJ2-1; 14 bases line up with TRBD2. Germline CDR1 reads SGHVS; CDR2 reads FQNEAQ. Losses at the gene ends were 5 bases for V and 5 bases for J; bases not matched to a gene: 11. This CDR3 spans 18 amino acids. The CDR3 DNA sequence: TGTGCCAGCAGCAAATTCCAACGACTAGCGGGAGGGCACAATGAGCAGTTCTTC. Residues: CASSKFQRLAGGHNEQFF. Drawing the rest from reference TRBV7-8 and TRBJ2-1, the complete variable domain is GAGVSQSPRYKVAKRGQDVALRCDPISGHVSLFWYQQALGQGPEFLTYFQNEAQLDKSGLPSDRFFAERPEGSVSTLKIQRTQQEDSAVYLCASSKFQRLAGGHNEQFFGPGTRLTVL.

The CDR3 protein is CASSLPTGTSGDSYEQYF. DNA of the CDR3: TGTGCCAGCAGCCTCCCTACCGGGACTAGCGGGGACTCCTACGAGCAGTACTTC. J is TRBJ2-7 and V is TRBV5-6, with 13 bases aligning to TRBD2. Trimming took 4 bases from V and 0 from J; bases not matched to a gene: 10. The CDR3 is 18 residues long. CDR1 is SGHDT and CDR2 is YYEEEE in the germline V gene.

This chain joins TRBV5-1 and TRBJ2-5; the match to TRBD2 covers 8 bases. The V gene's germline CDR1 is SGHRS and CDR2 YFSETQ. CDR3 length: 13 amino acids. The junction had 5 bases not matched to a gene; V was cut back by 5 bases and J by 5 bases. The DNA for the CDR3 is TGCGCCAGCAGGGGTAGCGGGATGGAGACCCAGTACTTC. Residues: CASRGSGMETQYF. The whole variable domain, filled in from reference TRBV5-1 and TRBJ2-5, reads KAGVTQTPRYLIKTRGQQVTLSCSPISGHRSVSWYQQTPGQGLQFLFEYFSETQRNKGNFPGRFSGRQFSNSRSEMNVSTLELGDSALYLCASRGSGMETQYFGPGTRLLVL.

For this clone: The junction departs from germline at one end; a sequencing error may be responsible. The chain carries TRBV7-9 and TRBJ1-4, with 9 nucleotides matching TRBD1. Germline CDR1 reads SEHNR; CDR2 reads FQNEAQ (reference sequence). This CDR3 comprises 16 residues. The CDR3 DNA reads as TGTTCCAGCAGCTTATACCTCGACAGGGGGGGTGAAAAACTGTTTTTT. Translation: CSSSLYLDRGGEKLFF.

This sequence joins TRBV5-4 and TRBJ1-6; the D is unclear. Between the trimmed V and J ends, which lost 5 bases and 4 bases, there was a span of 4 bases. The CDR3 extends over 12 amino acids. Germline V CDR1 and CDR2: SGHNT, YYREEE (reference sequence). CDR3 DNA sequence: TGTGCCAGCAGTACTTATAATTCACCCCTCCACTTT. As protein: CASSTYNSPLHF.

V gene TRBV2 combines with J gene TRBJ1-4, with D possibly matching TRBD1 (6 bases). The CDR3 has 15 amino acids. Between the trimmed V and J ends, which lost 5 bases and 0 bases, there was a span of 10 bases. Germline V CDR1 and CDR2: SNHLY, FYNNEI. CDR3 region: CASSTRQATNEKLFF. The CDR3 region has the DNA TGTGCCAGCAGTACTCGACAGGCAACTAATGAAAAACTGTTTTTT.

The chain is built from TRBV4-1 and TRBJ1-1; D is possibly TRBD1 (5 bases). The CDR3 contains 13 residues. With 1 base removed from V and 7 bases from J, the gap between germline ends came to 10 bases. Looked up from germline, CDR1 is MGHRA and CDR2 is YSYEKL. In DNA, the CDR3 is TGCGCCAGCAGCCAAGGGGGGGGGATTGAAGCTTTCTTT. It encodes CASSQGGGIEAFF.

The chain joins TRBV11-2 to TRBJ2-7, with TRBD2 as a possible D gene (6 bases). CDR1 and CDR2 from the germline V gene are SGHAT and FQNNGV. The CDR3 is made up of 13 amino acids. V was clipped by 4 bases and J by 4 bases, with 11 bases between them. This CDR3 is CASSSGGLYEQYF. The CDR3 DNA reads as TGTGCCAGCAGCTCCGGAGGGCTTTACGAGCAGTACTTC.

The chain links TRBV6-6 to TRBJ2-7; 8 bases align to TRBD2. This CDR3 is 15 amino acids long. Trimming cost V 5 bases and J 1 base; bases outside gene matches: 7. Germline lookup yields CDR1 MNHNY and CDR2 SVGAGI (reference sequence). Here the CDR3 reads CASSAPERGSYEQYF. The CDR3 DNA reads as TGTGCCAGCAGTGCCCCTGAGCGGGGGTCCTACGAGCAGTACTTC.

The chain recombines TRBV19 with TRBJ2-7, with TRBD1 matching 7 bases. This CDR3 is 13 amino acids long. Trimming removed 8 bases from V and 2 bases from J; junction bases left unmatched: 6. CDR1 LNHDA and CDR2 SQIVND come from the germline V gene (reference sequence). The CDR3 loop reads CASARDSPYEQYF. The CDR3 nucleotides read TGTGCCAGTGCACGGGACAGCCCCTACGAGCAGTACTTC.

This clone was counted between two and nine times. The chain carries TRBV9 and TRBJ2-2, with 8 bases identical to TRBD2. The CDR3 covers 14 residues. The V and J ends lost 4 bases and 7 bases, in that order; junction bases with no gene match: 6. Germline V gene data show CDR1 as SGDLS and CDR2 as YYNGEE. This CDR3 is CASSPQLAVGELFF. CDR3 DNA: TGTGCCAGCAGCCCCCAACTAGCGGTCGGGGAGCTGTTTTTT.

The V and J genes are TRBV28 and TRBJ2-7, with 7 bases matching TRBD1. Trimming cost V 4 bases and J 4 bases; bases outside gene matches: 10. The CDR3 runs 15 residues. Germline V gene data show CDR1 as MDHEN and CDR2 as SYDVKM. The CDR3 DNA is TGTGCCAGCAGTTCCCGGGACAGAGAGCAGTACGAGCAGTACTTC. Translation gives CASSSRDREQYEQYF.

The chain is built from TRBV28 and TRBJ2-5, with 7 bases matching TRBD1. Trimming took 2 bases from V and 2 from J; bases not matched to a gene: 8. Germline lookup yields CDR1 MDHEN and CDR2 SYDVKM. The CDR3 has 16 amino acids. The chain's CDR3 is CASSLMAGGSQETQYF. CDR3 nucleotides: TGTGCCAGCAGTTTAATGGCAGGGGGAAGTCAAGAGACCCAGTACTTC.

The rearrangement links TRBV4-1 to TRBJ2-1; weak D call: TRBD1 (6 bases). Trimming pared 7 bases from V and 5 bases from J, leaving 15 bases between. Germline CDR1 MGHRA, CDR2 YSYEKL. The CDR3 extends over 14 amino acids. CDR3 in amino acids: CASKAQGKNNEQFF. CDR3 in DNA: TGCGCCAGCAAGGCACAGGGAAAAAACAATGAGCAGTTCTTC.

The chain links TRBV5-6 to TRBJ1-4, with a possible D match to TRBD1 (6 bases). The CDR3 extends over 17 amino acids. Germline-derived CDR1 and CDR2 are SGHDT and YYEEEE. V dropped 3 bases and J dropped 8 bases, with 23 bases sitting between them. CDR3 residues: CASSWGGPDAQDEKLFF. CDR3 nucleotide sequence: TGTGCCAGCAGCTGGGGGGGGCCGGACGCCCAGGACGAAAAACTGTTTTTT. The whole variable domain, filled in from reference TRBV5-6 and TRBJ1-4, reads DAGVTQSPTHLIKTRGQQVTLRCSPKSGHDTVSWYQQALGQGPQFIFQYYEEEERQRGNFPDRFSGHQFPNYSSELNVNALLLGDSALYLCASSWGGPDAQDEKLFFGSGTQLSVL.